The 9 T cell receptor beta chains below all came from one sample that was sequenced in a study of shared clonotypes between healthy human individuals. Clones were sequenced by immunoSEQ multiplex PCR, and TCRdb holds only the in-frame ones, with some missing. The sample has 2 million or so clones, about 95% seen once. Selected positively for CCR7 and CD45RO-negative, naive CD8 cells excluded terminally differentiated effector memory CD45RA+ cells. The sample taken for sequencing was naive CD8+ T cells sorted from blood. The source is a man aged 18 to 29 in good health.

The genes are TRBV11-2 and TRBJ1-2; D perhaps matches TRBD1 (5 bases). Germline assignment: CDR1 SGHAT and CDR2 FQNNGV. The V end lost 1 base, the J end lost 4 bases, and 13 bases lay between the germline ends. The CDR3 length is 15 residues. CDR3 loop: CASSLGQDNIYGYTF. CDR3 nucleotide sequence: TGTGCCAGCAGCTTAGGGCAGGACAACATCTATGGCTACACCTTC.

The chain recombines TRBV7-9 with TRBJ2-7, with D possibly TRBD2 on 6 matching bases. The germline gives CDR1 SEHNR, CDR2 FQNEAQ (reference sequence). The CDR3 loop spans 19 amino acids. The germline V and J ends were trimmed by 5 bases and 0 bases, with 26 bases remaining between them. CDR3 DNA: TGTGCCAGCAGCCCCGCTCCCGGGACTTCTGTCGTAAACTCCTACGAGCAGTACTTC. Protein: CASSPAPGTSVVNSYEQYF. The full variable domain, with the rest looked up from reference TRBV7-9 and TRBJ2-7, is DTGVSQNPRHKITKRGQNVTFRCDPISEHNRLYWYRQTLGQGPEFLTYFQNEAQLEKSRLLSDRFSAERPKGSFSTLEIQRTEQGDSAMYLCASSPAPGTSVVNSYEQYFGPGTRLTVT.

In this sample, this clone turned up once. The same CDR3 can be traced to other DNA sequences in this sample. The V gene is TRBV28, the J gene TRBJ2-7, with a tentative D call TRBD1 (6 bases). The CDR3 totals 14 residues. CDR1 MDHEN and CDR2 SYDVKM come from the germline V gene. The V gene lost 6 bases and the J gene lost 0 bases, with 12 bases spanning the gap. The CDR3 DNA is TGTGCCAGCAGCTTCAGGGGAAGCTCCTACGAGCAGTACTTC. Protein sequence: CASSFRGSSYEQYF.

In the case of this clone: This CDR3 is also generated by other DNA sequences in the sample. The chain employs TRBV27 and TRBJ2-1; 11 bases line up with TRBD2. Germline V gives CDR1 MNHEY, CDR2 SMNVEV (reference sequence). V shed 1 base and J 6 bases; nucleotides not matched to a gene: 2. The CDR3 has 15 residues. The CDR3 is CASSLLLAGGNEQFF. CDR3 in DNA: TGTGCCAGCAGTTTATTGCTAGCGGGGGGCAATGAGCAGTTCTTC.

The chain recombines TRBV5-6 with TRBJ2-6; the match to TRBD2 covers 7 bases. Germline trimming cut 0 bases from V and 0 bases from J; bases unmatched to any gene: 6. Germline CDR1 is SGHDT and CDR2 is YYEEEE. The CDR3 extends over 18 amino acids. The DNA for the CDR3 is TGTGCCAGCAGCTTGGGCGTAGGGGAGGGCTCTGGGGCCAACGTCCTGACTTTC. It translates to CASSLGVGEGSGANVLTF. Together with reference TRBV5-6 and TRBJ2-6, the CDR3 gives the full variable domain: DAGVTQSPTHLIKTRGQQVTLRCSPKSGHDTVSWYQQALGQGPQFIFQYYEEEERQRGNFPDRFSGHQFPNYSSELNVNALLLGDSALYLCASSLGVGEGSGANVLTFGAGSRLTVL.

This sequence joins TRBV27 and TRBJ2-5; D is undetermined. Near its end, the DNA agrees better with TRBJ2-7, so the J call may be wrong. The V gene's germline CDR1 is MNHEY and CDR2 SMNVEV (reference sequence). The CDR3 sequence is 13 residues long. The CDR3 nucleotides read TGTGCCAGCAGTTTCCGCGTGGACTACGAGCAGTACTTC. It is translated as CASSFRVDYEQYF.

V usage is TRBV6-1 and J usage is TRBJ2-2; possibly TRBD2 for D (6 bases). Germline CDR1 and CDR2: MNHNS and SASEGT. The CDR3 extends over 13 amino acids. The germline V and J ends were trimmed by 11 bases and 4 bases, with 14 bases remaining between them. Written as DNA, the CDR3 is TGTGCCGGAGGGGATTGGGGCACCGGGGAGCTGTTTTTT. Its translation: CAGGDWGTGELFF.

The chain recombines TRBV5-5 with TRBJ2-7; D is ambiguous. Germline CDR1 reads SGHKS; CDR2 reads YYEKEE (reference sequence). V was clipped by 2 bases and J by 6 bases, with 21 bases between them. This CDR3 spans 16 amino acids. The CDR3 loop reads CASSFPISGFLGEQYF. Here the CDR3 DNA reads TGTGCCAGCAGCTTTCCGATCTCCGGCTTTTTAGGCGAGCAGTACTTC.

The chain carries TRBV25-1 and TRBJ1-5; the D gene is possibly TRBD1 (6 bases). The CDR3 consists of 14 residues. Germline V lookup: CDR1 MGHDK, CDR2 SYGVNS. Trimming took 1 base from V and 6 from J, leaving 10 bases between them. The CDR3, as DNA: TGTGCCAGCAGTGAATTGGGGGCGAGTCAGCCCCAGCATTTT. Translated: CASSELGASQPQHF.